This is a list of T cell receptor beta chains from one sample in a study of T cell responses to AZD1222 COVID-19 vaccine. Sequenced by immunoSEQ multiplex PCR; TCRdb stores in-frame clones only, minus some. The table has 160,000 or so clones, roughly nine tenths seen once; the top ten hold around 1.8%. This specimen was peripheral blood, taken on day 0 of AZD1222 vaccination. These receptors came from an adult in good health. CDR3s include the opening cysteine and the closing phenylalanine or tryptophan. D genes are given only for firm matches.

V	J	D	DNA	CDR3
TRBV9	TRBJ1-2	NA	TGTGCCAGCAGCGGTTCATTGCCGGACGCAAAAAGGGGCTATGGCTACACCTTC	CASSGSLPDAKRGYGYTF
TRBV2	TRBJ2-7	NA	TGTGCCAGCAGTATGAGGCCCAGCCGCGGAAACGAGCAGTACTTC	CASSMRPSRGNEQYF
TRBV19	TRBJ2-7	NA	TGTGCCAGTAGTATGAACAGGGACTACGAGCAGTACTTC	CASSMNRDYEQYF
TRBV7-2	TRBJ1-1	NA	TGTGCCAGCAGCTTGGACAGCAGGAACACTGAAGCTTTCTTT	CASSLDSRNTEAFF
TRBV7-6	TRBJ2-3	NA	TGTGCCAGCAGCCTAAACCAGGGCCGCACAGATACGCAGTATTTT	CASSLNQGRTDTQYF
TRBV11-3	TRBJ2-1	NA	TGTGCCAGCAGCTTAAGGGACGGAAATGAGCAGTTCTTC	CASSLRDGNEQFF
TRBV29-1	TRBJ1-1	NA	TGCAGCGTTGGGCAGGGTGTGAGCACTGAAGCTTTCTTT	CSVGQGVSTEAFF
TRBV5-1	TRBJ2-5	NA	TGCGCCAGCAGCTTGGGACTACCGCAAGAGACCCAGTACTTC	CASSLGLPQETQYF
TRBV5-1	TRBJ1-1	NA	TGCGCCAGCAGCTTGGCCGCCTCGATAGACACTGAAGCTTTCTTT	CASSLAASIDTEAFF
TRBV19	TRBJ1-1	NA	TGTGCCAGTAGTATGTTCTCCCGGCAGACAACTGAAGCTTTCTTT	CASSMFSRQTTEAFF
TRBV5-8	TRBJ1-3	NA	TGTGCCAGCAGCTTAGACCTTTGGGGGGCTACTGGAAACACCATATATTTT	CASSLDLWGATGNTIYF
TRBV27	TRBJ1-1	NA	TGTGCCAGCAGTTTATTACTGAACACTGAAGCTTTCTTT	CASSLLLNTEAFF
TRBV5-4	TRBJ2-7	TRBD2	TGTGCCAGCACCCTAGCGGGAGTAAACGCCTACGAGCAGTACTTC	CASTLAGVNAYEQYF
TRBV28	TRBJ1-4	NA	TGTGCCAGCAGGGGTGGAGGGGGGTACGAAAAACTGTTTTTT	CASRGGGGYEKLFF
TRBV11-2	TRBJ2-3	NA	TGTGCCAGCAGCTGGGGACTTAGCACAGATACGCAGTATTTT	CASSWGLSTDTQYF
TRBV7-9	TRBJ1-4	NA	TGTGCCAGCAGCGCAGTTTGGGCGACAGAAAAACTGTTTTTT	CASSAVWATEKLFF
TRBV10-3	TRBJ1-5	NA	TGTGCCATCAGTGAGTCGGGAGGAGGCAATCAGCCCCAGCATTTT	CAISESGGGNQPQHF
TRBV5-1	TRBJ1-2	TRBD1	TGCGCCAGCAGTGTAGACCGGGACAGGGTCAATGGCTACACCTTC	CASSVDRDRVNGYTF
TRBV9	TRBJ1-1	NA	TGTGCCAGCAGCGTATCCGGGGGGACTGAAGCTTTCTTT	CASSVSGGTEAFF
TRBV20-1	TRBJ2-7	NA	TGCAGTGCTAGAGCGAAAGAGCAGTACTTC	CSARAKEQYF
TRBV5-1	TRBJ2-2	NA	TGCGCCAGCAGCTCGCGGCAGACTCGTAACACCGGGGAGCTGTTTTTT	CASSSRQTRNTGELFF
TRBV28	TRBJ2-7	NA	TGTGCCAGCAGTTCACCGGGACAAAGCCCCTACGAGCAGTACTTC	CASSSPGQSPYEQYF
TRBV19	TRBJ1-5	NA	TGTGCCAGTAAGGAGAGCAATCAGCCCCAGCATTTT	CASKESNQPQHF
TRBV9	TRBJ1-1	NA	TGTGCCAGCAGCGTAGGAGGGACGATGACTGAAGCTTTCTTT	CASSVGGTMTEAFF